The clone carrying this T cell receptor beta chain was seen only once. Its antigen remains unidentified. Relative to the germline gene, one junction end is altered; a read error may explain this. TCRdb itself ran the reads through MiXCR, one entry per CDR3 protein. Altogether under 95,000 distinct CDR3 sequences are present, around 49% being singletons, with the ten largest covering 90% to 95%. The CDR3 has 15 amino acids. Looked up from germline, CDR1 is SGHTA and CDR2 is FQGTGA. This specimen comes from a study of T cell repertoires in cytomegalovirus infection. Study summary: Shared public TCR beta signatures pointed to both CMV infection and a matching HLA type.

This sequence was found in a human donor in good health (CMV status not recorded). Some clones in this sample may be carry-over from other donors' samples. The chain couples TRBV7-3 to TRBJ2-1; TRBD1 is a possible D gene (5 bases). The sample was CD8+ T cells from cultured PBMCs, taken from culture after CMV antigen stimulation. Here the CDR3 reads CASSYRQFTYNEHFF. CDR3 coding DNA: TGTGCCAGCAGCTATAGACAGTTCACCTACAATGAGCATTTCTTC. Together with reference TRBV7-3 and TRBJ2-1, the CDR3 gives the full variable domain: GAGVSQTPSNKVTEKGKYVELRCDPISGHTALYWYRQSLGQGPEFLIYFQGTGAADDSGLPNDRFFAVRPEGSVSTLKIQRTERGDSAVYLCASSYRQFTYNEHFFGPGTRLTVL.